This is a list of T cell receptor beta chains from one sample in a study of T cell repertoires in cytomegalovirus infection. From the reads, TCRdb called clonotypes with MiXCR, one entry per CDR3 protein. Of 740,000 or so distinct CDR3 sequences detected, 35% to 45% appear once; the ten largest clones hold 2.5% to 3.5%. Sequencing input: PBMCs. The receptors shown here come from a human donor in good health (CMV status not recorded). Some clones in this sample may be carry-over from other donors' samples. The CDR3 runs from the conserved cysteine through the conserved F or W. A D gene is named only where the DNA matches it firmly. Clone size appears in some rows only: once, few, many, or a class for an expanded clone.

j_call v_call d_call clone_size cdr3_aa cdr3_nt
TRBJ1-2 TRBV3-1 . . CASSQGTPSGHYGYTF TGTGCCAGCAGCCAAGGGACGCCTTCTGGCCACTATGGCTACACCTTC
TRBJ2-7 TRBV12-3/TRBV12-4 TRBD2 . CASEKREGYEQYF TGTGCCAGCGAAAAGCGGGAGGGCTACGAGCAGTACTTC
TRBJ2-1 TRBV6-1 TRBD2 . CASSEGTSAIYNEQFF TGTGCCAGCAGTGAGGGGACTAGCGCCATATACAATGAGCAGTTCTTC
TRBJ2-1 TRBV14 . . CASSLGPRNPYNEQFF TGTGCCAGCAGCCTAGGACCCCGGAACCCCTACAATGAGCAGTTCTTC
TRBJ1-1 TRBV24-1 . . CATSGNANTEAFF TGTGCCACCAGTGGAAATGCGAACACTGAAGCTTTCTTT
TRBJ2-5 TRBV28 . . CASSGGTPQETQYF TGTGCCAGCAGTGGCGGGACTCCCCAAGAGACCCAGTACTTC
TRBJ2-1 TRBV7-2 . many CASSLAGDSYNEQFF TGTGCCAGCAGCTTAGCGGGGGACTCCTACAATGAGCAGTTCTTC
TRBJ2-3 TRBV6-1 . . CASSEGVGGQPQYF TGTGCCAGCAGTGAAGGGGTGGGCGGTCAGCCCCAGTATTTT
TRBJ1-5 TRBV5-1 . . CASSLGGIGNQPQHF TGCGCCAGCAGTTTAGGGGGGATCGGCAATCAGCCCCAGCATTTT
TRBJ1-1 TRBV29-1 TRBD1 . CSVSQGAANTEAFF TGCAGCGTATCACAGGGGGCAGCGAACACTGAAGCTTTCTTT
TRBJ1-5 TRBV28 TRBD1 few CASSSGTGGNSNQPQHF TGTGCCAGCAGTTCCGGGACAGGGGGCAATAGCAATCAGCCCCAGCATTTT
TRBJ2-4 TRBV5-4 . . CASSGGDASLNIQYF TGTGCCAGCAGCGGAGGGGACGCTAGCTTAAACATTCAGTACTTC
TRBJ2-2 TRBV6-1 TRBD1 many CASSEKMGQGNGELFF TGTGCCAGCAGTGAAAAGATGGGACAGGGGAACGGGGAGCTGTTTTTT
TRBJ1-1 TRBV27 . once CASSQSLARATNTEAFF TGTGCCAGCAGCCAATCTTTGGCCCGGGCGACGAACACTGAAGCTTTCTTT
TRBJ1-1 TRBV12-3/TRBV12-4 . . CASSFRRLSVNTEAFF TGTGCCAGCAGTTTTCGACGCCTATCTGTGAACACTGAAGCTTTCTTT
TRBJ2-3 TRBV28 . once CASLSSRTDTQYF TGTGCCAGCCTATCCTCTCGCACAGATACGCAGTATTTT
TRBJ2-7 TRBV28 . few CASSFPGLREQYF TGTGCCAGCAGTTTTCCGGGGCTTCGCGAGCAGTACTTC
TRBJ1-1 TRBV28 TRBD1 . CASSDRGGWENTEAFF TGTGCCAGCAGTGACAGGGGAGGATGGGAGAACACTGAAGCTTTCTTT
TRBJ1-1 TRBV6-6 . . CASTLAAAAEAFF TGTGCCAGTACTTTGGCTGCGGCGGCTGAAGCTTTCTTT
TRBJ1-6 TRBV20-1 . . CSAKSLLQGSNSPLHF TGCAGTGCTAAATCACTCCTACAGGGAAGCAATTCACCCCTCCACTTT
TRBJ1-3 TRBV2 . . CASSAEVGNTIYF TGTGCCAGCAGTGCGGAGGTTGGAAACACCATATATTTT
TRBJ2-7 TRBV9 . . CASSVEIGPYEQYF TGTGCCAGCAGCGTAGAAATAGGACCCTACGAGCAGTACTTC
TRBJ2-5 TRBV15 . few CATSRGGQDGGTQYF TGTGCCACCAGCAGAGGGGGCCAAGACGGGGGGACCCAGTACTTC
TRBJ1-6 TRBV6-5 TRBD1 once CASSTGQGGNSPLHF TGTGCCAGCAGTACGGGACAGGGTGGTAATTCACCCCTCCACTTT
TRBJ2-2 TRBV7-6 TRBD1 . CASSLDRGSNGELFF TGTGCCAGCAGTCTGGACAGGGGATCTAACGGGGAGCTGTTTTTT
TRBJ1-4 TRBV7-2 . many CASSLEDSPNEKLFF TGTGCCAGCAGCTTAGAGGACAGCCCAAATGAAAAACTGTTTTTT
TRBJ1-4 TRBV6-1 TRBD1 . CASTPDRGREKLFF TGTGCCAGCACCCCGGACAGGGGGCGTGAAAAACTGTTTTTT
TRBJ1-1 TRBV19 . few CASRLALITEAFF TGTGCCAGTAGGTTGGCGCTGATCACTGAAGCTTTCTTT
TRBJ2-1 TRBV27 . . CASSLRGAGEGLSSYNEQFF TGTGCCAGCAGTTTACGGGGGGCGGGAGAGGGCCTGAGCTCCTACAATGAGCAGTTCTTC
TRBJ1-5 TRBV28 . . CASSLPSPGGNQPQHF TGTGCCAGCAGTTTGCCCTCGCCCGGGGGCAATCAGCCCCAGCATTTT
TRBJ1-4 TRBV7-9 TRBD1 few CASSWTGDGGKLFF TGTGCCAGCAGCTGGACAGGGGACGGGGGGAAACTGTTTTTT
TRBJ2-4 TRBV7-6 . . CASSPEPPGRDPFSLAKNIQYF TGTGCCAGCAGCCCAGAGCCGCCGGGACGAGACCCTTTTAGCCTAGCCAAAAACATTCAGTACTTC
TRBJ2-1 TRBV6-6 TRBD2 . CASSYLSAGGHNEQFF TGTGCCAGCAGTTACCTTTCAGCGGGGGGCCACAATGAGCAGTTCTTC
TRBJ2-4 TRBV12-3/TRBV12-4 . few CASSLPGQGPKNIQYF TGTGCCAGCAGTTTACCCGGTCAGGGGCCGAAAAACATTCAGTACTTC
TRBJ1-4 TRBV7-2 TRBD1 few CASSPGQVPNEKLFF TGTGCCAGCAGCCCGGGACAGGTGCCTAATGAAAAACTGTTTTTT
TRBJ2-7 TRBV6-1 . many CASSEAPGGYEQYF TGTGCCAGCAGTGAAGCACCGGGTGGGTACGAGCAGTACTTC
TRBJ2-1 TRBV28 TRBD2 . CASSLPLKLAGGYNEQFF TGTGCCAGCAGTTTACCCCTTAAACTAGCGGGAGGGTACAATGAGCAGTTCTTC
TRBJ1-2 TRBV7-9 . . CAQEVGGGLNYGYTF TGTGCCCAGGAGGTTGGAGGGGGACTGAACTATGGCTACACCTTC
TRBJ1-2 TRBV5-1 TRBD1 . CASSSGTGEGYTF TGCGCCAGCAGTTCCGGGACAGGGGAGGGCTACACCTTC
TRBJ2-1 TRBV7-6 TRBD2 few CASSSRAGRSGDEQFF TGTGCCAGCAGCTCCCGAGCGGGAAGGTCGGGGGATGAGCAGTTCTTC
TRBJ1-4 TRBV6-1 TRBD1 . CASSEARAGTGGVSSEKLFF TGTGCCAGCAGTGAAGCGAGAGCCGGGACAGGGGGCGTATCGTCCGAAAAACTGTTTTTT
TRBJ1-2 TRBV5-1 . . CASSLVGASGYTF TGCGCCAGCAGCTTGGTGGGGGCGAGTGGCTACACCTTC
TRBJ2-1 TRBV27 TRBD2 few CASSSSGALFYNEQFF TGTGCCAGCAGTTCTAGCGGTGCCCTCTTTTACAATGAGCAGTTCTTC
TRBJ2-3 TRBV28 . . CASSFIPPDTQYF TGTGCCAGCAGTTTTATCCCCCCAGATACGCAGTATTTT
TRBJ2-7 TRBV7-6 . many CASSPQAFFEQYF TGTGCCAGCAGCCCCCAGGCCTTTTTCGAGCAGTACTTC
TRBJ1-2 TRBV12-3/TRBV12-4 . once CASSFWQGDDGYTF TGTGCCAGCAGTTTTTGGCAGGGTGATGATGGCTACACCTTC
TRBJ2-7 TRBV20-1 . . CSAREGAGSAYEQYF TGCAGTGCTAGAGAGGGCGCGGGAAGCGCGTACGAGCAGTACTTC
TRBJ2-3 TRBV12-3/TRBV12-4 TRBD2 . CASSFSLAGASTDTQYF TGTGCCAGCAGTTTTTCGTTAGCGGGAGCGAGCACAGATACGCAGTATTTT
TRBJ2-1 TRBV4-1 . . CASSQDKKLLTRNEQFF TGCGCCAGCAGCCAAGATAAGAAACTTCTCACCCGTAATGAGCAGTTCTTC
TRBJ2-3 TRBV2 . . CASSAADRADTQYF TGTGCCAGCAGTGCCGCCGACAGAGCAGATACGCAGTATTTT
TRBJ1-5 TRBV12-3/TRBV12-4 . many CASSPTTGHYSNQPQHF TGTGCCAGCAGTCCGACTACAGGTCACTATAGCAATCAGCCCCAGCATTTT
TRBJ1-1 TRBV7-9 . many CASSLAPPGWNTEAFF TGTGCCAGCAGCTTAGCCCCTCCGGGGTGGAACACTGAAGCTTTCTTT
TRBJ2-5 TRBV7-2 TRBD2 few CASSLGPGLAEETQYF TGTGCCAGCAGCTTAGGGCCGGGACTAGCGGAAGAGACCCAGTACTTC
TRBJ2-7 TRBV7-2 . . CASSRYVGEQYF TGTGCCAGCAGCCGTTACGTGGGCGAGCAGTACTTC
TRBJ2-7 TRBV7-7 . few CASSLDRQYEQYF TGTGCTAGCAGCTTAGATAGGCAGTACGAGCAGTACTTC
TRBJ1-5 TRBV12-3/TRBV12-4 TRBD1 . CASSKGQDFYSNQPQHF TGTGCCAGCAGCAAGGGACAGGATTTTTATAGCAATCAGCCCCAGCATTTT
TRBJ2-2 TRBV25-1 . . CASTMAVNTGELFF TGTGCCAGCACGATGGCGGTAAACACCGGGGAGCTGTTTTTT
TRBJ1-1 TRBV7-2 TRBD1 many CASSLGQGRRTEAFF TGTGCCAGCAGCTTAGGACAGGGTCGTAGAACTGAAGCTTTCTTT
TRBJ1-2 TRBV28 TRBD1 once CASSLSGTGNYYGYTF TGTGCCAGCAGTTTGTCCGGGACAGGGAATTACTATGGCTACACCTTC
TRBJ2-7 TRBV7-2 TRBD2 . CASSRLAGGPREQYF TGTGCCAGCAGCCGACTAGCGGGGGGACCCCGGGAGCAGTACTTC